This T cell receptor beta chain was sequenced for a study of cytomegalovirus exposure and HLA in healthy donors. Points on this clone: The antigen remains unidentified.

The PCR used 60 Vbeta and 13 Jbeta primers. How the authors handled the data: Per a later analysis, the number of unique TCR beta chains was about 80 million, of which 10 million to 11 million were shared. Sequencing was performed with immunoSEQ multiplex PCR; in TCRdb, only in-frame clones are kept and a portion is missing. The V and J calls and clone size are taken from that table; D and trimming were inferred from the DNA. Among 140,000 to 150,000 clones listed, around 57% were seen once. Points from the study as a whole: When a later analysis compared HLA-associated TCR beta chains with equally common others, the HLA-associated chains turned out to be more clonally expanded and to have lower generation probabilities. Some TCR beta chains (more than 150 of them) were listed as cytomegalovirus-associated. 87-base-pair reads could not separate some V segments, including TRBV6-2 and TRBV6-3.

V gave up 9 bases and J gave up 2 bases, with 14 bases separating them. Germline CDR1 is SGHRS and CDR2 is YFSETQ. CDR3 length: 13 amino acids. The TCR originated in a male donor in good health and CMV-seronegative. The chain is built from TRBV5-1 and TRBJ1-1; a possible D gene is TRBD1 (5 bases). Sequences were obtained from PBMCs. CDR3 nucleotides: TGCGCCACCAAGGGGCAGGGAAACACTGAAGCTTTCTTT. It specifies CATKGQGNTEAFF.